The rows below give T cell receptor beta chains drawn from one sample of a study of patients and donors after allogeneic stem cell transplantation. TCRdb ran MiXCR on the RT-PCR reads and lists one entry per CDR3 protein. The repertoire holds about 39,000 distinct CDR3 sequences, roughly 30% seen once, with 72% in the top ten. Sequencing was carried out using blood, either unsorted or a sorted T cell fraction (not recorded which). The receptors come from a human donor who was either an allogeneic HSCT recipient or a stem cell or donor lymphocyte infusion donor (not recorded which). It is not recorded whose cells these are; they may come from a transplant donor. Both conserved end residues are part of each CDR3. A D gene is named only where the DNA matches it firmly. Only part of the rows carry a size: once, few, many, or a class if the clone is expanded.

V gene: TRBV5-1; clone size: -; J gene: TRBJ2-2; D gene: -; CDR3 DNA: TGCGCCAGCAGCTTGGCAGGGATCATGGCCGGGGAGCTGTTTTTT; CDR3 protein: CASSLAGIMAGELFF
V gene: TRBV7-2; clone size: few; J gene: TRBJ1-2; D gene: -; CDR3 DNA: TGTGCCAGCAGCTTGCGGACTGAGATCTATGGCTACACCTTC; CDR3 protein: CASSLRTEIYGYTF
V gene: TRBV5-1; clone size: -; J gene: TRBJ2-1; D gene: -; CDR3 DNA: TGCGCCAGCAGCTTAACGAGGGGGAATGAGCAGTTCTTC; CDR3 protein: CASSLTRGNEQFF
V gene: TRBV10-3; clone size: -; J gene: TRBJ2-1; D gene: TRBD2; CDR3 DNA: TGTGCCATCAGTGTGTCTCCGGGACTAGCGGGAGGGTACCACAATGAGCAGTTCTTC; CDR3 protein: CAISVSPGLAGGYHNEQFF
V gene: TRBV4-1; clone size: few; J gene: TRBJ1-1; D gene: -; CDR3 DNA: TGCGCCAGCAGCCAACCTAGTCAACAGGGTAGGAACACTGAAGCTTTCTTT; CDR3 protein: CASSQPSQQGRNTEAFF
V gene: TRBV12-3/TRBV12-4; clone size: -; J gene: TRBJ2-7; D gene: TRBD1; CDR3 DNA: TGTGCCAGCAGCCCCGGGACAGGGGTTGCGTATAGCTACGAGCAGTACTTC; CDR3 protein: CASSPGTGVAYSYEQYF
V gene: TRBV6-5; clone size: once; J gene: TRBJ1-2; D gene: -; CDR3 DNA: TGTGCCAGCAGTTATTCCGCAGGATACTATGGCTACACCTTC; CDR3 protein: CASSYSAGYYGYTF
V gene: TRBV6-6; clone size: -; J gene: TRBJ2-4; D gene: -; CDR3 DNA: TGTGCCAGCAGTTACTCGATGGGGTCCGGTATCGACATTCAGTACTTC; CDR3 protein: CASSYSMGSGIDIQYF
V gene: TRBV6-5; clone size: few; J gene: TRBJ1-5; D gene: -; CDR3 DNA: TGTGCCAGCAGTTACGGACAGACTAATAGCAATCAGCCCCAGCATTTT; CDR3 protein: CASSYGQTNSNQPQHF
V gene: TRBV6-2/TRBV6-3; clone size: -; J gene: TRBJ1-2; D gene: -; CDR3 DNA: TGTGCCAGCAGTCCCGGGAACTATGGCTACACCTTC; CDR3 protein: CASSPGNYGYTF
V gene: TRBV5-4; clone size: few; J gene: TRBJ2-1; D gene: -; CDR3 DNA: TGTGCCAGCAGCTTGGCCACTCCCCCCTCCTACAATGAGCAGTTCTTC; CDR3 protein: CASSLATPPSYNEQFF
V gene: TRBV7-3; clone size: few; J gene: TRBJ2-2; D gene: TRBD2; CDR3 DNA: TGTGCCAGCAGCTTAATTTCGGTGGGCAGCGGGAGCCCCGGGGAGCTGTTTTTT; CDR3 protein: CASSLISVGSGSPGELFF
V gene: TRBV10-3; clone size: -; J gene: TRBJ2-6; D gene: TRBD1; CDR3 DNA: TGTGCCCTAAGAGGGACAGATATCTCTGGGGCCAACGTCCTGACTTTC; CDR3 protein: CALRGTDISGANVLTF
V gene: TRBV4-1; clone size: few; J gene: TRBJ1-5; D gene: -; CDR3 DNA: TGCGCCAGCAGCCAAACGTTACGGACCGCAGTAGGCCAGCCCCAGCATTTT; CDR3 protein: CASSQTLRTAVGQPQHF
V gene: TRBV10-3; clone size: few; J gene: TRBJ2-1; D gene: TRBD2; CDR3 DNA: TGTGCCGCCAGCGGGGGGACTAGCGAGAAGCAGTTCTTC; CDR3 protein: CAASGGTSEKQFF
V gene: TRBV28; clone size: few; J gene: TRBJ1-2; D gene: TRBD1; CDR3 DNA: TGTGCCAGCAGTTTTACCAGGGGGGCTAACTATGGCTACACCTTC; CDR3 protein: CASSFTRGANYGYTF
V gene: TRBV12-3/TRBV12-4; clone size: many; J gene: TRBJ1-1; D gene: -; CDR3 DNA: TGTGCCAGCAGTTTCCGACAGGCGGGGAACACTGAAGCTTTCTTT; CDR3 protein: CASSFRQAGNTEAFF
V gene: TRBV28; clone size: few; J gene: TRBJ1-4; D gene: -; CDR3 DNA: TGTGCCAGCAGTAGAGGTCACGCCTATACTGAAAAACTGTTTTTT; CDR3 protein: CASSRGHAYTEKLFF
V gene: TRBV4-1; clone size: -; J gene: TRBJ2-1; D gene: TRBD2; CDR3 DNA: TGCGCCAGCAGCCGGCCGGGACTAGGGGTTGATGAGCAGTTCTTC; CDR3 protein: CASSRPGLGVDEQFF
V gene: TRBV9; clone size: many; J gene: TRBJ1-2; D gene: TRBD1; CDR3 DNA: TGTGCCAGCAGCGTAGCTACCAGGGGGGATGGCTACACCTTC; CDR3 protein: CASSVATRGDGYTF
V gene: TRBV29-1; clone size: -; J gene: TRBJ1-1; D gene: -; CDR3 DNA: TGCAGCGTTGAACAGAATCCGAGGAACACTGAAGCTTTCTTT; CDR3 protein: CSVEQNPRNTEAFF
V gene: TRBV4-1; clone size: once; J gene: TRBJ2-1; D gene: -; CDR3 DNA: TGCGCCAGCAGCCAAGACCCTAGCTCCTACAATGAGCAGTTCTTC; CDR3 protein: CASSQDPSSYNEQFF
V gene: TRBV15; clone size: few; J gene: TRBJ1-5; D gene: -; CDR3 DNA: TGTGCCACCAGCAGAGATAGGACAGCCACTTATAGCAATCAGCCCCAGCATTTT; CDR3 protein: CATSRDRTATYSNQPQHF
V gene: TRBV18; clone size: -; J gene: TRBJ1-2; D gene: -; CDR3 DNA: TGTGCCAGCTCACCACTAAACTATGGCTACACCTTC; CDR3 protein: CASSPLNYGYTF
V gene: TRBV7-9; clone size: once; J gene: TRBJ2-2; D gene: TRBD2; CDR3 DNA: TGTGCCAGCAGCATAGGACTAGCCAGAGATTCCGGGGAGCTGTTTTTT; CDR3 protein: CASSIGLARDSGELFF
V gene: TRBV28; clone size: -; J gene: TRBJ2-7; D gene: TRBD2; CDR3 DNA: TGTGCCAGCAGTACTATAGCGGGAGGAACCTACGAGCAGTACTTC; CDR3 protein: CASSTIAGGTYEQYF
V gene: TRBV7-9; clone size: -; J gene: TRBJ1-1; D gene: -; CDR3 DNA: TGTGCCAGCAGCTTAGATGGGGGAACTGAAGCTTTCTTT; CDR3 protein: CASSLDGGTEAFF
V gene: TRBV11-2; clone size: few; J gene: TRBJ1-4; D gene: -; CDR3 DNA: TGTGCCAGCAGCTTAGAGGGGGGGTGGAATGAAAAACTGTTTTTT; CDR3 protein: CASSLEGGWNEKLFF
V gene: TRBV6-2/TRBV6-3; clone size: -; J gene: TRBJ1-1; D gene: -; CDR3 DNA: TGTGCCAGCAGTTACTGGTCAGGAGCTTTCTTT; CDR3 protein: CASSYWSGAFF
V gene: TRBV6-6; clone size: -; J gene: TRBJ1-1; D gene: -; CDR3 DNA: TGTGCCAGCAGTTACTCCCTCTTGGGGGGAGTGGACACTGAAGCTTTCTTT; CDR3 protein: CASSYSLLGGVDTEAFF
V gene: TRBV20-1; clone size: few; J gene: TRBJ2-6; D gene: -; CDR3 DNA: TGCAGTGCTAGTCCCGGGACTGGGGCCAACGTCCTGACTTTC; CDR3 protein: CSASPGTGANVLTF
V gene: TRBV28; clone size: -; J gene: TRBJ1-5; D gene: TRBD1; CDR3 DNA: TGTGCCAGCAGTTTAGTCGGGGACAGGGGATATAGCAATCAGCCCCAGCATTTT; CDR3 protein: CASSLVGDRGYSNQPQHF
V gene: TRBV9; clone size: few; J gene: TRBJ2-7; D gene: -; CDR3 DNA: TGTGCCAGCAGCGTAGCTGAGGGGCCACCTCACTTC; CDR3 protein: CASSVAEGPPHF
V gene: TRBV5-1; clone size: many; J gene: TRBJ1-2; D gene: -; CDR3 DNA: TGCGCCAGCAGCTTTGACGGAAAGGGCTACACCTTC; CDR3 protein: CASSFDGKGYTF
V gene: TRBV4-1; clone size: -; J gene: TRBJ2-1; D gene: TRBD2; CDR3 DNA: TGCGCCAGCAGACGACTTTATGTCGGGAGGGATGAGCAGTTCTTC; CDR3 protein: CASRRLYVGRDEQFF
V gene: TRBV5-6; clone size: -; J gene: TRBJ2-3; D gene: TRBD1; CDR3 DNA: TGTGCCAGCAGCTTGGGACAGGGACGGAGATCAAGGGATACGCAGTATTTT; CDR3 protein: CASSLGQGRRSRDTQYF
V gene: TRBV12-3/TRBV12-4; clone size: -; J gene: TRBJ2-1; D gene: -; CDR3 DNA: TGTGCCAGCAGCCTTTGGCGGATCCTCTACAATGAGCAGTTCTTC; CDR3 protein: CASSLWRILYNEQFF
V gene: TRBV5-1; clone size: -; J gene: TRBJ1-2; D gene: TRBD1; CDR3 DNA: TGCGCCAGCAGCTCGGGACAGGAGACTAACTATGGCTACACCTTC; CDR3 protein: CASSSGQETNYGYTF
V gene: TRBV7-2; clone size: few; J gene: TRBJ1-3; D gene: TRBD1; CDR3 DNA: TGTGCCAGCAGCTATTGGACAGGGAAGAATAGCACCATATATTTT; CDR3 protein: CASSYWTGKNSTIYF
V gene: TRBV4-2; clone size: -; J gene: TRBJ2-1; D gene: TRBD2; CDR3 DNA: TGTGCCAGCAGCCAAGAACTCGGCTGGCTAGCGGGAGGAAATGAGCAGTTCTTC; CDR3 protein: CASSQELGWLAGGNEQFF
V gene: TRBV20-1; clone size: few; J gene: TRBJ1-5; D gene: TRBD1; CDR3 DNA: TGCAGTGCTAGAGCAGGGGGTCAGCCCCAGCATTTT; CDR3 protein: CSARAGGQPQHF
V gene: TRBV4-3; clone size: once; J gene: TRBJ2-7; D gene: TRBD1; CDR3 DNA: TGCGCCAGCAGCCAAGATTGGCGACAGGGAACAGCCCAGGCGTACGAGCAGTACTTC; CDR3 protein: CASSQDWRQGTAQAYEQYF
V gene: TRBV7-8; clone size: -; J gene: TRBJ2-1; D gene: TRBD2; CDR3 DNA: TGTGCCAGCAGCCCCGATGGGACTAGCGGGAGGGCCTCCTACAATGAGCAGTTCTTC; CDR3 protein: CASSPDGTSGRASYNEQFF
V gene: TRBV5-1; clone size: -; J gene: TRBJ2-1; D gene: -; CDR3 DNA: TGCGCCAGCAGCTTGGACTCTGTAGGAGGGGAGCAGTTCTTC; CDR3 protein: CASSLDSVGGEQFF